This paragraph covers one T cell receptor beta chain sequence. What it binds is unknown. There are 14 residues in the CDR3. Germline lookup yields CDR1 MNHEY and CDR2 SMNVEV (reference sequence). The V end lost 3 bases, the J end lost 4 bases, and 7 bases lay between the germline ends. The data derive from a study of long-term antiretroviral therapy in people with HIV. The study, taken as a whole, reports: Relative to control repertoires, HIV repertoires exhibited narrower CDR3 length ranges.

At the survey level, the v3.0 immunoSEQ assay was run. The assay was immunoSEQ multiplex PCR, and TCRdb's table has in-frame clones only and misses some. The data hold 35,000 or so clones, with 70% to 90% observed a single time. This clonotype was sampled from a man aged 18 to 29 with HIV. This specimen was unsorted PBMCs, taken 2.2 years after starting antiretroviral therapy. The chain combines TRBV27 with TRBJ2-6; a weak D match, TRBD1 (6 bases). For the CDR3, the DNA is TGTGCCAGCAGTTTTCAGGGGGGGGCCAACGTCCTGACTTTC. Protein sequence: CASSFQGGANVLTF.